This T cell receptor (beta chain) was sequenced during a study of metastatic and nonmetastatic thyroid tumors. Across the study: The authors compared repertoires across blood and tumor or nodule tissue from malignant and benign thyroid patients. Study conclusions and caveats: Malignant thyroid tumors reportedly had TCR beta diversity that was significantly higher than in benign nodules, in blood and tumor.

Patients underwent thyroid surgery, and none had received any treatment before it. This clone has at least ten counts. Antigen: not known. TCRdb reanalyzed the PCR reads with MiXCR. The repertoire includes tens of thousands of clones, around a fifth of them detected once, and approximately 4.6% sits in the top ten. CDR1 and CDR2 from the germline V gene are SGHNT and YYREEE (reference sequence). This CDR3 comprises 16 residues. Trimming removed 2 bases at V and 0 bases at J, with 13 bases between. This chain connects TRBV5-4 to TRBJ2-3, with D possibly being TRBD2 (6 bases). The source is a male donor with papillary thyroid cancer or a benign thyroid nodule (not recorded which). Some clones in this sample may be carry-over from other donors' samples. Sequencing used blood. The chain's CDR3 is CASSLLAGLSTDTQYF. In DNA, the CDR3 is TGTGCCAGCAGCTTACTAGCAGGGTTGAGCACAGATACGCAGTATTTT. Combining the CDR3 with reference TRBV5-4 and TRBJ2-3 gives the whole variable domain ETGVTQSPTHLIKTRGQQVTLRCSSQSGHNTVSWYQQALGQGPQFIFQYYREEENGRGNFPPRFSGLQFPNYSSELNVNALELDDSALYLCASSLLAGLSTDTQYFGPGTRLTVL.